This T cell receptor beta chain was sequenced for a study of T-cell memory formation after mild COVID-19. On the study more broadly: TCR clusters mostly belonged to single donors.

CDR1 and CDR2 (germline): ENHRY, SYGVKD. This CDR3 region has 14 residues. Trimming removed 8 bases at V and 6 bases at J, with 14 bases between. Constant-segment-primed 5'RACE gave TCR alpha and TCR beta cDNA libraries with sample barcodes and UMIs. TCRdb re-called the 5' RACE reads through MiXCR, storing one row per CDR3 protein. The data contain about 200,000 distinct CDR3 sequences, over 9.5% of them seen just once; the ten biggest clones take up 3% to 4%. This clonotype was recorded at least ten times. Its matching antigen is unknown. General study findings and limits: In pre-infection memory, a portion of responding clones appeared, which suggested that cross-reactive memory joined. Clones contracting day 15 to 85 were balanced CD4/CD8; later expanders leaned CD4+.

This receptor was taken from a man between 18 and 35 years old who had mild COVID-19 (a few samples of this study predate the infection). Cell type and time point are not known. The rearrangement uses TRBV10-3 and TRBJ1-6, with D hard to call. The material sequenced was PBMCs or a T cell subset sorted from them (not recorded which). Here the CDR3 DNA reads TGTGCCATCGGATTGGGTCAACTTAATTCACCCCTCCACTTT. Translation gives CAIGLGQLNSPLHF.